Listed below are T cell receptor beta chains from one sample, sequenced in a study of shared clonotypes between healthy human individuals. Some clones are missing from TCRdb's copy, which holds only in-frame ones; the method was immunoSEQ multiplex PCR. This sample yields about 2.1 million clones, of which over 85% are seen a single time; 1.5% to 2% belongs to the top ten. Sequences were obtained from naive CD8+ T cells from PBMCs. The receptors here all came from a man aged 18 to 30 in good health. Some clones in this sample may be carry-over from other donors' samples. Both conserved end residues are part of each CDR3. A D gene is named only where the DNA matches it firmly. Expanded clones are given a class, and other clones once, few, many or no size at all.

size: .
V: TRBV27
J: TRBJ2-7
D: TRBD1
DNA: TGTGCCAGCAGCCTCGGGACAGGGAGGTCCTACGAGCAGTACTTC
CDR3: CASSLGTGRSYEQYF

size: .
V: TRBV27
J: TRBJ2-1
D: TRBD2
DNA: TGTGCCAGCAGATTAACTAGCGTCTCCTACAATGAGCAGTTCTTC
CDR3: CASRLTSVSYNEQFF

size: .
V: TRBV7-9
J: TRBJ2-1
D: .
DNA: TGTGCCAGCAGCTTAGCTAGCGGAAGTGGTAATGAGCAGTTCTTC
CDR3: CASSLASGSGNEQFF

size: .
V: TRBV7-6
J: TRBJ2-1
D: TRBD2
DNA: TGTGCCAGCAGCCCGAGCGGGAGTCAGTACAATGAGCAGTTCTTC
CDR3: CASSPSGSQYNEQFF

size: .
V: TRBV27
J: TRBJ2-1
D: TRBD2
DNA: TGTGCCAGCAGTTTTGGCGGGAGGGCCTTCAATGAGCAGTTCTTC
CDR3: CASSFGGRAFNEQFF

size: .
V: TRBV6-1
J: TRBJ2-2
D: .
DNA: TGTGCCAGCAGAGAACGTGGACCCGGGGAGCTGTTTTTT
CDR3: CASRERGPGELFF

size: .
V: TRBV29-1
J: TRBJ1-2
D: TRBD1
DNA: TGCAGCGTTGAAGATCGGCGGCAGGGGGCAGGGTATGGCTACACCTTC
CDR3: CSVEDRRQGAGYGYTF

size: .
V: TRBV5-1
J: TRBJ2-7
D: .
DNA: TGCGCCAGCAGCCCAACCCACGCTGTACTAGTGGGAGGCTCCTACGAGCAGTACTTC
CDR3: CASSPTHAVLVGGSYEQYF

size: once
V: TRBV6-5
J: TRBJ1-5
D: .
DNA: TGTGCCAGCAGTTATTCAAACTGGGATCAGCCCCAGCATTTT
CDR3: CASSYSNWDQPQHF

size: .
V: TRBV2
J: TRBJ1-5
D: TRBD1
DNA: TGTGCCAGCAGTGAGCAGGGGGCAGGGCAGGGCAATCAGCCCCAGCATTTT
CDR3: CASSEQGAGQGNQPQHF

size: .
V: TRBV7-3
J: TRBJ2-5
D: TRBD2
DNA: TGTGCCAGCAGCTTTAGCGGGAGCGGCCAAGAGACCCAGTACTTC
CDR3: CASSFSGSGQETQYF

size: .
V: TRBV30
J: TRBJ2-7
D: .
DNA: TGTGCCTGGAGTCAGACCTACCAAAACGAGCAGTACTTC
CDR3: CAWSQTYQNEQYF

size: .
V: TRBV19
J: TRBJ2-7
D: .
DNA: TGTGCCAGTAGTATTGGGCGGGTTAGCTCCTACGAGCAGTACTTC
CDR3: CASSIGRVSSYEQYF

size: once
V: TRBV7-3
J: TRBJ2-5
D: .
DNA: TGTGCCAGCAGCTTAAACTGGGGTCGGGGAGAGACCCAGTACTTC
CDR3: CASSLNWGRGETQYF

size: .
V: TRBV19
J: TRBJ2-1
D: .
DNA: TGTGCCAGTAGCCGGGGGGCTAGCAATGAGCAGTTCTTC
CDR3: CASSRGASNEQFF

size: .
V: TRBV2
J: TRBJ1-3
D: .
DNA: TGTGCCAGCACGCGGGACTCTGGAAACACCATATATTTT
CDR3: CASTRDSGNTIYF

size: .
V: TRBV9
J: TRBJ1-6
D: .
DNA: TGTGCCAGCAGCGTAGGATCCGGTAATAATTCACCCCTCCACTTT
CDR3: CASSVGSGNNSPLHF

size: .
V: TRBV5-6
J: TRBJ1-1
D: .
DNA: TGTGCCAGCAGCTGGGGCGGGACGGAGATGAACACTGAAGCTTTCTTT
CDR3: CASSWGGTEMNTEAFF

size: .
V: TRBV7-8
J: TRBJ2-5
D: .
DNA: TGTGCCAGCAGCTTACGGTCAGGGGATCTCGGGGAGACCCAGTACTTC
CDR3: CASSLRSGDLGETQYF

size: once
V: TRBV13
J: TRBJ2-5
D: .
DNA: TGTGCCAGCAGCACCAAAGGGGCGCAAGAGACCCAGTACTTC
CDR3: CASSTKGAQETQYF

size: .
V: TRBV9
J: TRBJ2-2
D: .
DNA: TGTGCCAGCAGCGTAGGAGGAAGCACCGGGGAGCTGTTTTTT
CDR3: CASSVGGSTGELFF

size: .
V: TRBV5-1
J: TRBJ2-1
D: TRBD1
DNA: TGCGCCAGCAGCCACCGGGACAGTTCCTACAATGAGCAGTTCTTC
CDR3: CASSHRDSSYNEQFF

size: .
V: TRBV5-6
J: TRBJ1-2
D: .
DNA: TGTGCCAGCAGCTTTGGGAGCACTTGGGGCTACACCTTC
CDR3: CASSFGSTWGYTF

size: .
V: TRBV21-1
J: TRBJ2-3
D: .
DNA: TGTGCCAGCAGCCGACACCCCGGACTAGCGGTCACAGATACGCAGTATTTT
CDR3: CASSRHPGLAVTDTQYF

size: once
V: TRBV6-5
J: TRBJ1-1
D: .
DNA: TGTGCCAGCAGTCCTGGGGGGAGAAGTGAAGCTTTCTTT
CDR3: CASSPGGRSEAFF

size: .
V: TRBV2
J: TRBJ2-3
D: .
DNA: TGTGCCAGCAGTGAAGGGTTCTATACGCAGTATTTT
CDR3: CASSEGFYTQYF

size: few
V: TRBV2
J: TRBJ1-1
D: .
DNA: TGTGCCAGCAGTGAAGGACACCCATCGAAAGCTTTCTTT
CDR3: CASSEGHPSKAFF

size: once
V: TRBV27
J: TRBJ2-3
D: .
DNA: TGTGCCAGCAGTTTATCGAGGGTAGGTTGGAGCACAGATACGCAGTATTTT
CDR3: CASSLSRVGWSTDTQYF

size: .
V: TRBV11-2
J: TRBJ2-7
D: .
DNA: TGTGCCAGCAGCTCTGGGGACTTAGGGCGGCAGTACTTC
CDR3: CASSSGDLGRQYF

size: .
V: TRBV28
J: TRBJ1-2
D: .
DNA: TGTGCCAGCAGTGCCCAGGGGTACTATGGCTACACCTTC
CDR3: CASSAQGYYGYTF

size: once
V: TRBV27
J: TRBJ2-2
D: .
DNA: TGTGCCAGCAGTTTATCGCTAGTGCCCGGGGAGCTGTTTTTT
CDR3: CASSLSLVPGELFF

size: .
V: TRBV9
J: TRBJ2-1
D: .
DNA: TGTGCCAGCAGCGTTTGGGGGTCCTACAATGAGCAGTTCTTC
CDR3: CASSVWGSYNEQFF

size: .
V: TRBV6-1
J: TRBJ1-5
D: .
DNA: TGTGCCAGCAGTGAAGCGCTGTACGGGGAAGGGCTTTATAGCAATCAGCCCCAGCATTTT
CDR3: CASSEALYGEGLYSNQPQHF

size: .
V: TRBV10-1
J: TRBJ2-1
D: .
DNA: TGCGCCAGCAGTGAGTCCTCCGGCGTTCTCTACAATGAGCAGTTCTTC
CDR3: CASSESSGVLYNEQFF

size: .
V: TRBV5-1
J: TRBJ2-1
D: TRBD1
DNA: TGCGCCAGCAGGTCAACGCAGGGGGCGAAGAATGAGCAGTTCTTC
CDR3: CASRSTQGAKNEQFF

size: once
V: TRBV28
J: TRBJ2-7
D: TRBD2
DNA: TGTGCCAGCAGTTCCAGCGGGAGGGTTCACGAGCAGTACTTC
CDR3: CASSSSGRVHEQYF

size: .
V: TRBV6-5
J: TRBJ2-5
D: .
DNA: TGTGCCAGCAGCTCGGGAGAGGAGACCCAGTACTTC
CDR3: CASSSGEETQYF

size: once
V: TRBV4-3
J: TRBJ1-5
D: TRBD1
DNA: TGCGCCAGCAGCCAAGTTTACAGGGGACCGGGTCAGCCCCAGCATTTT
CDR3: CASSQVYRGPGQPQHF

size: .
V: TRBV6-5
J: TRBJ2-7
D: .
DNA: TGTGCCAGCAGTTACCTCGACGGGGCCTACGAGCAGTACTTC
CDR3: CASSYLDGAYEQYF

size: .
V: TRBV27
J: TRBJ2-1
D: TRBD2
DNA: TGTGCCAGCAGGTTTAAAACCGGACTAGGAGGTTTATACAATGAGCAGTTCTTC
CDR3: CASRFKTGLGGLYNEQFF

size: .
V: TRBV5-1
J: TRBJ2-2
D: TRBD2
DNA: TGCGCCAGCAGCTTGTCGGGACTAGCGGGAGTAAACACCGGGGAGCTGTTTTTT
CDR3: CASSLSGLAGVNTGELFF

size: once
V: TRBV7-9
J: TRBJ1-1
D: .
DNA: TGTGCCAGCAGCGGGATAGACACTGAAGCTTTCTTT
CDR3: CASSGIDTEAFF

size: once
V: TRBV30
J: TRBJ2-7
D: .
DNA: TGTGCCTGGAAAGAGTTTGAGGGCCCCTACGAGCAGTACTTC
CDR3: CAWKEFEGPYEQYF

size: .
V: TRBV10-3
J: TRBJ2-2
D: .
DNA: TGTGCCATCAGTGGAGGAGGGGCCGGGGAGCTGTTTTTT
CDR3: CAISGGGAGELFF

size: .
V: TRBV28
J: TRBJ2-2
D: .
DNA: TGTGCCAGCTCCCCCAACTTTCCCGGGGAGCTGTTTTTT
CDR3: CASSPNFPGELFF

size: few
V: TRBV19
J: TRBJ1-5
D: .
DNA: TGTGCCAGTAGTATAGGGGGTCAGCCCCAGCATTTT
CDR3: CASSIGGQPQHF

size: .
V: TRBV10-2
J: TRBJ2-7
D: .
DNA: TGCGCCAGCAGTGGTTCCCTACCGTCCCCTTACGAGCAGTACTTC
CDR3: CASSGSLPSPYEQYF

size: .
V: TRBV2
J: TRBJ1-2
D: .
DNA: TGTGCCAGCAGTCCAGGGTTATACTATGGCTACACCTTC
CDR3: CASSPGLYYGYTF

size: .
V: TRBV10-3
J: TRBJ1-2
D: .
DNA: TGTGCCATCAGTGGCGAAGCTTTGTACTATGGCTACACCTTC
CDR3: CAISGEALYYGYTF

size: .
V: TRBV18
J: TRBJ2-5
D: .
DNA: TGTGCCAGCTCCTCCCGGGAAGGGGCAGAGACCCAGTACTTC
CDR3: CASSSREGAETQYF

size: once
V: TRBV6-1
J: TRBJ2-7
D: TRBD2
DNA: TGTGCCAGCAGTGAGTTGGCGGGAGAGGGGAGCTACGAGCAGTACTTC
CDR3: CASSELAGEGSYEQYF

size: .
V: TRBV25-1
J: TRBJ2-5
D: TRBD2
DNA: TGTGCCAGCAGCGCGGGACTAGCGGGAGCCCTCGCCGGGGCCCAGTACTTC
CDR3: CASSAGLAGALAGAQYF

size: .
V: TRBV7-9
J: TRBJ2-1
D: .
DNA: TGTGCCAGCAGCCCACCGTTCAACTACTACAATGAGCAGTTCTTC
CDR3: CASSPPFNYYNEQFF

size: .
V: TRBV28
J: TRBJ2-3
D: TRBD2
DNA: TGTGCCAGCAGTTTATGGGGGAGGGGCACAGATACGCAGTATTTT
CDR3: CASSLWGRGTDTQYF

size: .
V: TRBV9
J: TRBJ2-6
D: .
DNA: TGTGCCAGCAGCGTACGGACAGATCAACTGGGGGCCAACGTCCTGACTTTC
CDR3: CASSVRTDQLGANVLTF

size: .
V: TRBV19
J: TRBJ1-4
D: .
DNA: TGTGCCAGCCTCCCCAGAACCGGGCGCGGGCGGCAAAGGACTAATGAAAAACTGTTTTTT
CDR3: CASLPRTGRGRQRTNEKLFF

size: .
V: TRBV29-1
J: TRBJ2-1
D: .
DNA: TGCAGCGTTGAAGAGGGGGGTATCTACAATGAGCAGTTCTTC
CDR3: CSVEEGGIYNEQFF

size: .
V: TRBV5-8
J: TRBJ1-2
D: TRBD1
DNA: TGTGCCAGCAGCACAAGGACAGGTGTTAACTATGGCTACACCTTC
CDR3: CASSTRTGVNYGYTF